This entry is about one T cell receptor beta chain. This entry is derived from a study of monozygotic twins with inflammatory bowel disease. Germline CDR1 and CDR2: MDHEN and SYDVKM. This CDR3 has 14 amino acids. Sampling involved one blood draw (roughly 2.5 ml) for every donor. No sorting of T cells preceded isolation of total RNA from whole blood. TCRdb reanalyzed the 5' RACE reads, giving one entry per CDR3 protein sequence and no DNA. The listing contains fewer than 200,000 distinct CDR3 sequences. The J gene is TRBJ2-7, the V gene TRBV28; there is no DNA to check the TCRdb D call of TRBD1. The source is a human donor with ulcerative colitis or Crohn's disease, or a healthy co-twin of an affected twin (not recorded which). Sequenced material: blood. The CDR3 sequence: CASSPPGPPGEQYF. Full variable domain (outside the CDR3, taken from reference TRBV28 and TRBJ2-7): DVKVTQSSRYLVKRTGEKVFLECVQDMDHENMFWYRQDPGLGLRLIYFSYDVKMKEKGDIPEGYSVSREKKERFSLILESASTNQTSMYLCASSPPGPPGEQYFGPGTRLTVT.